Following are 10 T cell receptor beta chains from one sample sequenced in a study of blood T cell repertoires in COVID-19. Clones were read by immunoSEQ multiplex PCR, and TCRdb kept only the in-frame ones, dropping some. In the table there are a few hundred thousand clones, more than 80% of which are singletons. Source material: peripheral blood. The receptors here all came from a man aged 18 to 29 who had recovered from COVID-19.

In this sample, this clone turned up once. The rearrangement joins TRBV14 to TRBJ1-2; 7 nucleotides agree with TRBD1. V dropped 2 bases and J dropped 6; count of bases not matched to a gene: 3. CDR1 SGHDN and CDR2 FVKESK come from the germline V gene. The CDR3 loop spans 13 amino acids. CDR3 loop: CASSQLGGNGYTF. The CDR3 region has the DNA TGTGCCAGCAGCCAACTAGGGGGCAATGGCTACACCTTC.

CDR3 sequence reads: CASSLSGRETQYF. CDR3 nucleotide sequence: TGTGCCAGCAGTCTTAGCGGGAGAGAGACCCAGTACTTC. The chain employs TRBV9 and TRBJ2-5; 9 bases fit TRBD2. Trimming took 5 bases from V and 4 from J; bases not matched to a gene: 3. CDR1 SGDLS and CDR2 YYNGEE come from the germline V gene. The CDR3 consists of 13 residues.

This clone was seen a single time. The CDR3 bases are TGTGCCAGTAGTAACGGGTTATACAATGAGCAGTTCTTC. It codes for CASSNGLYNEQFF. The chain recombines TRBV19 with TRBJ2-1; D unresolved. CDR1 is LNHDA and CDR2 is SQIVND in the germline V gene (reference sequence). The CDR3 is made up of 13 amino acids. With 4 bases removed from V and 4 bases from J, the gap between germline ends came to 8 bases.

The chain has TRBV7-9 and TRBJ1-1, with 10 positions matching TRBD1. This CDR3 is 19 amino acids long. Trimming cost V 0 bases and J 5 bases; bases outside gene matches: 15. Germline V gene data show CDR1 as SEHNR and CDR2 as FQNEAQ (reference sequence). CDR3: CASSLAANNLRQGATEAFF. The CDR3 DNA reads as TGTGCCAGCAGCTTAGCGGCGAATAATTTAAGACAGGGGGCGACTGAAGCTTTCTTT.

This clone was detected once. V is TRBV7-2 and J is TRBJ2-2; 8 bases fit TRBD1. With 5 bases clipped from V and 1 base from J, the junction kept 3 bases outside the gene matches. The CDR3 length is 15 residues. CDR1 is SGHTA, CDR2 FQGNSA, per germline. The chain's CDR3 is CASSHTGGNTGELFF. CDR3 DNA: TGTGCCAGCAGCCACACAGGGGGGAACACCGGGGAGCTGTTTTTT.

The CDR3 spells CASSSGEPDQPQHF. CDR3 DNA sequence: TGTGCCAGCAGCTCCGGGGAGCCCGATCAGCCCCAGCATTTT. The rearrangement uses TRBV5-8 and TRBJ1-5; D not certain. The CDR3 totals 14 residues. V lost 3 bases and J lost 5, with 12 bases in between. Germline loops: CDR1 SGHTS, CDR2 YDEGEE.

This chain links TRBV2 with TRBJ1-1; D remains ambiguous. Germline V gene sequence: CDR1 SNHLY, CDR2 FYNNEI. The V and J ends lost 6 bases and 0 bases respectively, with 8 bases between them. The CDR3 extends over 13 amino acids. The chain's CDR3 is CASSLRMNTEAFF. The CDR3 region has the DNA TGTGCCAGCAGCCTCAGGATGAACACTGAAGCTTTCTTT.

V and J are TRBV9 and TRBJ2-3; perhaps TRBD1 as D (6 bases). Germline assignment: CDR1 SGDLS and CDR2 YYNGEE. The CDR3 has 15 amino acids. The V end lost 3 bases, the J end lost 2 bases, and 13 bases lay between the germline ends. The CDR3 sequence is CASSDHRVPTDTQYF. CDR3 bases: TGTGCCAGCAGCGACCACAGGGTCCCCACAGATACGCAGTATTTT.

This clone was recorded a few times. The chain employs TRBV2 and TRBJ1-5, with TRBD1 identical over 7 bases. This CDR3 has 14 amino acids. CDR1 and CDR2 (germline): SNHLY, FYNNEI. V gave up 4 bases and J gave up 5 bases; unmatched junction bases: 5. CDR3 DNA sequence: TGTGCCAGCAGTGCTACAGGGGCTGATCAGCCCCAGCATTTT. Its translation: CASSATGADQPQHF.

This rearrangement joins TRBV4-3 to TRBJ2-1; the D gene is possibly TRBD2 (6 bases). From germline, CDR1 is LGHNA and CDR2 YSLEER. There are 16 residues in the CDR3. Deletions cut 1 base from V and 4 bases from J, with 14 bases between. CDR3 amino acids: CASSQGEDLTYNEQFF. CDR3 nucleotide sequence: TGCGCCAGCAGCCAAGGGGAGGACCTGACTTACAATGAGCAGTTCTTC.